This record covers a single T cell receptor beta chain. Its antigen has not been determined. Base-call qualities are not available, and no considerably larger clone is one nucleotide away. The immunoSEQ Assay, a bias-controlled multiplex PCR, was used to amplify TCRbeta CDR3 regions from genomic DNA. Per the source publication's procedure: Nucleated cell counts per sample were estimated from amplification of reference gene primers within the assay. To quantify the absolute abundance of each unique TCRbeta CDR3 rearrangement, sequence reads were collapsed and filtered. For each sample, productive Simpson clonality was calculated by taking the square root of Simpson's diversity index across productive rearrangements. Here the immuneACCESS table is served through TCRdb, limited to in-frame sequences with V and J called. Missing clones are a known gap in these copies; in checked studies unresolved V genes cover under half, and the rest lacks a known reason. The DNA was the basis for D and trimming; V, J and clone size are from that table. The sample has hundreds of thousands of clones on record, approximately 91% of them singletons. The ten largest clones represent less than 1.5% of the sample.

These data belong to a study of blood T cell repertoires in COVID-19 (dated by TCRdb to the early 2020s). With regard to the full study: Samples from collaborators originated in the United States, Italy and Spain and spanned both the acute and convalescent phases of COVID-19. Deeply sampled blood TCRbeta repertoires from subjects exposed to, actively infected with, or recovered from COVID-19 were included in the dataset. The repertoires were made available in a free public database intended to serve as a resource for research on the immune response to SARS-CoV-2. The prospective study material was composed of cDNA or gDNA derived from T cells, B-cell-depleted T cells, or PBMCs. Where available, HLA class I and class II types were obtained from metadata supplied by the sample provider rather than from assay-based typing. A de-identified subject ID, COVID-19 status, age in years and sex were almost always included in the sample metadata. Samples came from the ongoing ImmuneRACE study (first 160 participants) plus 1,254 subjects from 6 global collaborators. Results the study describes overall, beyond this receptor: The quantity of clinical and demographic metadata differed by source and by participant and was supplied without curation.

According to the germline V gene (reference sequence), CDR1 reads MNHEY and CDR2 reads SMNVEV. Counted from cysteine to phenylalanine, this CDR3 has 16 amino acids. Kept here is only the CDR3 DNA, which spans 48 bases and is read in frame from base 1. Here V drops 6 bases and J drops 2 bases, and the junction holds 4 bases not matched to any gene. Enrolling through a virtual design, the prospective study's participants ranged in age from roughly 18 to 95 years and lived across 24 United States geographic areas. To assign participants to cohorts, the prospective study relied on clinical history that participants themselves reported in a screening survey and a study questionnaire. Exposed participants had been in contact, within 2 weeks of entering the study, with a person who had a PCR-confirmed or clinician-diagnosed case of COVID-19. Mobile phlebotomists in the prospective study collected whole blood, serum and a nasopharyngeal or oropharyngeal swab from every participant. Over an approximately 2-month period, participants in the prospective study had the option of providing additional blood draws and questionnaires. Before DNA extraction, prospective study blood samples were shipped either frozen or at room temperature.

The sample comprised PBMCs or T cells enriched from blood (not recorded which). The chain employs TRBV27 and TRBJ2-2, with 12 bases matching TRBD2. This sequence originates from a woman aged 18-29 years who had been exposed to COVID-19. The CDR3 here reads CASRRLAGANTGELFF. The bases are TGTGCCAGCAGACGACTAGCGGGAGCCAACACCGGGGAGCTGTTTTTT.